This entry concerns a single T cell receptor beta chain. Its antigen is unknown. Base-call qualities are not available, and no considerably larger clone is one nucleotide away. The sample contains more than one DNA sequence encoding this CDR3. Using the deep immunoSEQ assay, TCR CDR3 regions were amplified from genomic DNA by multiplex PCR. Genomic DNA extracted from each cell subset was distributed evenly over all wells of several immunoSEQ 96-well plates, and each plate served as one replicate. For sorted subsets, approximately 210 ng genomic DNA, equal to 25,000 to 35,000 T cell genomes, was loaded into each replicate PCR. Purified libraries were quantified with a Qubit 3.0 fluorometer, sized on a Bioanalyzer 2100, and re-quantified with the KAPA Library Quantification kit. A separate single-read 150-cycle Illumina NextSeq 550 flow cell was used to sequence each immunoSEQ 96-well plate. As for the authors' bioinformatics: The immunoSEQ output contained only junctional sequences without quality scores, so filtering could not match that applied to full-length reads. To assign V/J genes and CDR3, sequences were annotated against IMGT germline references using PyIR, a Python wrapper for IgBLAST v1.9. Reads with weak V/J assignments (E-value above 1e-6), missing CDR3, stop codons, out-of-frame junctions, or ambiguous translated residues were removed. V3J clonotypes were defined as sequences sharing the same inferred V gene, J gene, and CDR3 amino acid sequence. Percentage overlap between repertoires was computed as shared unique clonotypes divided by the size of the smaller repertoire. Repertoire richness was assessed with RTK rarefaction, the Chao1 estimator, and Recon v2.1 estimates of unobserved clonotypes. Generation probabilities for all TCRbeta clonotypes obtained by the gDNA method from four donors were computed using OLGA. TCRdb's version of the immuneACCESS table is confined to in-frame rearrangements and falls short of the full clone set. An unresolved V gene accounts for under half of the shortfall where checked; the remainder is of unknown origin. V and J calls and clone size are copied from that table; D and trimming were computed from the DNA. The sample table shows about 2.2 million clones, and about 93% are seen once. About 1.6% of the sample is in the top ten clones.

The data were obtained in a study of shared clonotypes between healthy human individuals (dated by TCRdb to 2018 to 2020). Broadly, across the study: A few men and two women, aged 18 to 49 years, made up the cohort. For each donor, CD4 naive and CD4 memory were each given three plates, CD8 naive was given two plates, and CD8 memory was given one plate. To estimate repertoire size and how much clonotypes are shared between individuals, the study performed deep sequencing of blood TCR repertoires from roughly five healthy adults. To increase sequencing depth and limit assay-specific biases, TCR repertoire library preparation and sequencing were carried out by different laboratories using diverse techniques. Between about 0.94 and 8.9 billion PBMCs per donor were obtained by leukapheresis.

CD8 naive samples were obtained by positive selection for CCR7 among CD45RO-negative cells, yielding a CD45RA+CCR7+ population from which TemRA cells were excluded. The donors were healthy, HIV-negative adults with no recently reported acute infections or vaccinations. Only Caucasian adults living in Nashville, Tennessee, USA were represented among the donors. Blood was collected by leukapheresis, and PBMCs were isolated by Ficoll-Histopaque density gradient centrifugation and then cryopreserved in liquid nitrogen vapor phase. Analytical flow cytometry was used to check the purity and quantity of every magnetically sorted T cell population. Genomic DNA was isolated from every sorted fraction and measured by UV absorbance on a Nanodrop 2000c. From the germline V gene (reference sequence), CDR1 is MNHEY and CDR2 is SMNVEV. V is pruned by 5 bases and J by 2 bases, leaving 2 bases of the junction without a gene match. Reading from cysteine to phenylalanine, the CDR3 counts 14 amino acids. Left in the record is the CDR3 DNA by itself, 42 bases read in frame from the first base.

What the research found in general, with its limitations: Even with the large sequencing depth, rarefaction of the sorted-subset datasets indicated that sequencing was incomplete. When a handful of donors were compared, the shared fraction of clonotypes was about 5% for naive CD4, about 4% for naive CD8, about 2.4% for memory CD4, and roughly 0.43% for memory CD8. Pairwise subsampling led to the expectation that sequencing depth would affect the degree of clonotype sharing among donors. Sampling was limited to blood, and TCR repertoires in tissue likely differ from TCR repertoires in blood. Clonotypes shared by all four sorted-subset donors showed higher generation probabilities than non-shared clonotypes. Because the study included only a small number of donors, the genetic and exposure-history diversity represented was limited. Naive subsets generally had larger estimated clonotype richness than memory subsets did.

This TCR was sampled from a man aged 18 to 29 in good health. Some clones in this sample may be carry-over from other donors' samples. Sequencing input: naive CD8+ T cells from PBMCs. The cell subset or site label here, explained by the study, means: CD45RA+CCR7+. The rearranged chain carries TRBV27 and TRBJ1-5; the junction holds 8 bases that match TRBD1. The DNA is TGTGCCAGCAGTCTGACAGGGGGCAATCAGCCCCAGCATTTT. This is translated as CASSLTGGNQPQHF.